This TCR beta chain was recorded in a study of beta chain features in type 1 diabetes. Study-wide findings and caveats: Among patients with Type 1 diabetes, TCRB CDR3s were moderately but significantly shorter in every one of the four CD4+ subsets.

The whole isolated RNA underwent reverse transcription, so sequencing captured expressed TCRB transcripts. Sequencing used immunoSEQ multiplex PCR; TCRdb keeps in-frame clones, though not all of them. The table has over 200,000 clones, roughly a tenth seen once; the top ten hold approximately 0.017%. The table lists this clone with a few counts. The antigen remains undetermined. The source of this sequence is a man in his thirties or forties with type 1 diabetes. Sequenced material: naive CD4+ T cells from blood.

DNA of the CDR3: TGTGCCAGCAGTGAAGTTTGGGGGCGAGGCTACGAGCAGTACTTC. Protein product: CASSEVWGRGYEQYF. The chain uses TRBV2 and TRBJ2-7; D might be TRBD1 (6 bases). The V and J ends lost 1 base and 3 bases respectively, with 13 bases between them. CDR1 is SNHLY, CDR2 FYNNEI, per germline. The CDR3 runs 15 residues.